This TCR beta chain was documented in a study of T cells in Graves' hyperthyroidism and ophthalmopathy. Researchers took RNA transcripts and amplified the TCR beta CDR3 regions from them. With the HTBI primer set, the TCR CDR3 went through a first round of RT-PCR. One entry per CDR3 protein, called by TCRdb with MiXCR from the multiplex PCR reads. This table holds approximately 430,000 distinct CDR3 sequences, about 15% found once. This clonotype was seen just once. Given a much more abundant clone one base away, this may be a read error. CDR1 LGHDT and CDR2 YNNKEL come from the germline V gene (reference sequence). CDR3 size: 15 residues. Thyroid ultrasound and orbital computed tomography, with clinical symptoms and serum thyroxine and TRAb, informed diagnoses. Each 10 ml fresh peripheral blood draw supplied the PBMCs.

The V gene is TRBV3-1, the J gene TRBJ1-2; 10 bases fit TRBD1. The material sequenced was blood. The clonotype originates from a man between 18 and 35 years old with Graves' ophthalmopathy. The CDR3 is CASSQMDRGNYGYAF. The CDR3 DNA reads as TGTGCCAGCAGCCAGATGGACAGGGGGAACTATGGCTACGCCTTC. Full variable domain (remainder filled in from reference TRBV3-1 and TRBJ1-2): DTAVSQTPKYLVTQMGNDKSIKCEQNLGHDTMYWYKQDSKKFLKIMFSYNNKELIINETVPNRFSPKSPDKAHLNLHINSLELGDSAVYFCASSQMDRGNYGYAFGSGTRLTVV.